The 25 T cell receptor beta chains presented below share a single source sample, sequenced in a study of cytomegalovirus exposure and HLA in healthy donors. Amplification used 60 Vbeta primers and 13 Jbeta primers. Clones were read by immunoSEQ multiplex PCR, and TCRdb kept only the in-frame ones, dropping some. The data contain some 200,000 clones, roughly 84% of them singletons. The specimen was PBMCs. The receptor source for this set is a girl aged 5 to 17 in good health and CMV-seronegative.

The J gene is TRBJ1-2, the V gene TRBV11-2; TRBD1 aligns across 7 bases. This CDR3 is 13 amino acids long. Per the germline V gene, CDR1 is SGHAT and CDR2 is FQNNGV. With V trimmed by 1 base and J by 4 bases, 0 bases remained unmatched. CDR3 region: CASSLGTGYGYTF. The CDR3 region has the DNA TGTGCCAGCAGCTTAGGGACAGGCTATGGCTACACCTTC.

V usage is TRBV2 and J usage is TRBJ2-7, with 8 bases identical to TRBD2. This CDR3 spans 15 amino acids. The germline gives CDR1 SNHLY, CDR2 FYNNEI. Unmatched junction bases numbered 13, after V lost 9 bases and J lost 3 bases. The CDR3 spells CASHPGTRVLYEQYF. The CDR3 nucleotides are TGTGCCAGTCACCCCGGGACTAGGGTACTCTACGAGCAGTACTTC.

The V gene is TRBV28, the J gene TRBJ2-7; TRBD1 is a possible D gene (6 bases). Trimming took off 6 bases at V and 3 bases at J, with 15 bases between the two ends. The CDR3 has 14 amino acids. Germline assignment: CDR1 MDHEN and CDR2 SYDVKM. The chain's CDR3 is CASRTTGPIYEQYF. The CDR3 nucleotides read TGTGCCAGCAGGACTACAGGGCCGATCTACGAGCAGTACTTC. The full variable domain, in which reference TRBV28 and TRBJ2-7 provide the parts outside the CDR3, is DVKVTQSSRYLVKRTGEKVFLECVQDMDHENMFWYRQDPGLGLRLIYFSYDVKMKEKGDIPEGYSVSREKKERFSLILESASTNQTSMYLCASRTTGPIYEQYFGPGTRLTVT.

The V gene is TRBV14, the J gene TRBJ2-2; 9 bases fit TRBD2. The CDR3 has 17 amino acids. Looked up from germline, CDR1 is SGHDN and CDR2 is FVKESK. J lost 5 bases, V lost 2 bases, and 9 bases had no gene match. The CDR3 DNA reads TGTGCCAGCAGCCAACAACTTAGCGGGAGAGGTACCGGGGAGCTGTTTTTT. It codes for CASSQQLSGRGTGELFF. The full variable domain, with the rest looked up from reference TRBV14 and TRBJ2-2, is EAGVTQFPSHSVIEKGQTVTLRCDPISGHDNLYWYRRVMGKEIKFLLHFVKESKQDESGMPNNRFLAERTGGTYSTLKVQPAELEDSGVYFCASSQQLSGRGTGELFFGEGSRLTVL.

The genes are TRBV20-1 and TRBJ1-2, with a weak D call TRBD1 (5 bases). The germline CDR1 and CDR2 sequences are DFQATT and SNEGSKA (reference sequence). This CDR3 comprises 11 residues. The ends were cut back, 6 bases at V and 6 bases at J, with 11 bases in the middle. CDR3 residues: CSAQGGDGYTF. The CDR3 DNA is TGCAGTGCCCAGGGAGGGGATGGCTACACCTTC.

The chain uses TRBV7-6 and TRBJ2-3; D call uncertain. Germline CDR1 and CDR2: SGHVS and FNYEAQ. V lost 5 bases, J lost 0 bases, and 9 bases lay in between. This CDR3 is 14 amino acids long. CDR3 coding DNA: TGTGCCAGCAGCCGAGAGACTAGCACAGATACGCAGTATTTT. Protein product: CASSRETSTDTQYF. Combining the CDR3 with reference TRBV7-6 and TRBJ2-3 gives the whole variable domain GAGVSQSPRYKVTKRGQDVALRCDPISGHVSLYWYRQALGQGPEFLTYFNYEAQQDKSGLPNDRFSAERPEGSISTLTIQRTEQRDSAMYRCASSRETSTDTQYFGPGTRLTVL.

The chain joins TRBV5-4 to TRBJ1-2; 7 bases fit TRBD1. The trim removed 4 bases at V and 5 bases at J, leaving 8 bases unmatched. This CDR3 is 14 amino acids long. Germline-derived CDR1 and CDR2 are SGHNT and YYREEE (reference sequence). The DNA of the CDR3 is TGTGCCAGCAGCCACTCGACAGGGAAGTATGGCTACACCTTC. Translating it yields CASSHSTGKYGYTF.

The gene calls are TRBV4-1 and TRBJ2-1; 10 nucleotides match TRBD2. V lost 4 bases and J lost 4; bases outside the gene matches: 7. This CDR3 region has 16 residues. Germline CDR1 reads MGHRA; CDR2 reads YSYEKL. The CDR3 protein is CASSLRKAGGYNEQFF. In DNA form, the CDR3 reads TGCGCCAGCAGCCTCCGAAAAGCGGGAGGGTACAATGAGCAGTTCTTC.

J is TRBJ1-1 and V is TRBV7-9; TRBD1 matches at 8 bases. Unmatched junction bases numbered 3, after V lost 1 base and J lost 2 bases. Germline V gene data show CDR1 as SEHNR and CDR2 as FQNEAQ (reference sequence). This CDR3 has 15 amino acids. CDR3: CASSLEDRVNTEAFF. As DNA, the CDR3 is TGTGCCAGCAGCTTAGAGGACAGGGTAAACACTGAAGCTTTCTTT. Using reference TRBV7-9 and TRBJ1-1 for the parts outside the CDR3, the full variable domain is DTGVSQNPRHKITKRGQNVTFRCDPISEHNRLYWYRQTLGQGPEFLTYFQNEAQLEKSRLLSDRFSAERPKGSFSTLEIQRTEQGDSAMYLCASSLEDRVNTEAFFGQGTRLTVV.

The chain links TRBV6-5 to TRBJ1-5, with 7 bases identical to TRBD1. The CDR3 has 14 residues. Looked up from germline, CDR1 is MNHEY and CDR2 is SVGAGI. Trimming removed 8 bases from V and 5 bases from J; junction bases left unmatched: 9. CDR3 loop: CASGTGTDHQPQHF. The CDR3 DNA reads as TGTGCCAGCGGAACCGGGACAGACCATCAGCCCCAGCATTTT.

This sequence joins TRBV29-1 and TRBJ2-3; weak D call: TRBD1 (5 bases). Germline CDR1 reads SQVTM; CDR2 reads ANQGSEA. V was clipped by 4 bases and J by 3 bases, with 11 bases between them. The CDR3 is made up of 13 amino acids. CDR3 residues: CSVAWGRTDTQYF. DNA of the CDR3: TGCAGCGTTGCCTGGGGCCGGACAGATACGCAGTATTTT.

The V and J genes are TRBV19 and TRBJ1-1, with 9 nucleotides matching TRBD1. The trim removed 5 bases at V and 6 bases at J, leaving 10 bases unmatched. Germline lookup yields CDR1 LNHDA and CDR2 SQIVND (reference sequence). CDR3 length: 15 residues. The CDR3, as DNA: TGTGCCAGTAGTGCAACCGGGACAGGGTGGGCTGAAGCTTTCTTT. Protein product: CASSATGTGWAEAFF.

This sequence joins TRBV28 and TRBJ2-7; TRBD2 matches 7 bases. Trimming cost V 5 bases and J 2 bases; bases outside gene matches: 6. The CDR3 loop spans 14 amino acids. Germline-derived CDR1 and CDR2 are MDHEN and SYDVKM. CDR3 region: CASSGREMPYEQYF. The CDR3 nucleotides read TGTGCCAGCAGTGGGCGGGAGATGCCCTACGAGCAGTACTTC. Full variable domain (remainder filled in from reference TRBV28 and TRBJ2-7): DVKVTQSSRYLVKRTGEKVFLECVQDMDHENMFWYRQDPGLGLRLIYFSYDVKMKEKGDIPEGYSVSREKKERFSLILESASTNQTSMYLCASSGREMPYEQYFGPGTRLTVT.

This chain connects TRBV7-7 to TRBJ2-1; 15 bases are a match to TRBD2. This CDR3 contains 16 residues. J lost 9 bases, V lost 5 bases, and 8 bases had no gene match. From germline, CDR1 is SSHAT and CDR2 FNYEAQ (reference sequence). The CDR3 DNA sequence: TGTGCCAGCAGCCCGGGACTAGCGGGGGGAGGGAGTGAGCAGTTCTTC. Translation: CASSPGLAGGGSEQFF. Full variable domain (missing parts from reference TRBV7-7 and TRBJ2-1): GAGVSQSPRYKVTKRGQDVTLRCDPISSHATLYWYQQALGQGPEFLTYFNYEAQPDKSGLPSDRFSAERPEGSISTLTIQRTEQRDSAMYRCASSPGLAGGGSEQFFGPGTRLTVL.

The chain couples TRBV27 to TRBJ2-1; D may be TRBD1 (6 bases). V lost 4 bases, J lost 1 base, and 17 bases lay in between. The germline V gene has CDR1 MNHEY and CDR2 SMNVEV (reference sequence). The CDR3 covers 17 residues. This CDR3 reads CASSSIRDRPSYNEQFF. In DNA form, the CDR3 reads TGTGCCAGCAGTTCCATTAGAGACAGGCCTTCCTACAATGAGCAGTTCTTC.

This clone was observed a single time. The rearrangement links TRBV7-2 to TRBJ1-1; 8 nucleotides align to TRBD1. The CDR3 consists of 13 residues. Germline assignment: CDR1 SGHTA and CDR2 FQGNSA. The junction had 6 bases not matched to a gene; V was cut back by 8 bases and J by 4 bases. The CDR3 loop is CASGGQVGTEAFF. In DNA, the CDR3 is TGTGCCAGCGGGGGACAGGTTGGCACTGAAGCTTTCTTT. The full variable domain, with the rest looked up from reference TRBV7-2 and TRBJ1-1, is GAGVSQSPSNKVTEKGKDVELRCDPISGHTALYWYRQSLGQGLEFLIYFQGNSAPDKSGLPSDRFSAERTGGSVSTLTIQRTQQEDSAVYLCASGGQVGTEAFFGQGTRLTVV.

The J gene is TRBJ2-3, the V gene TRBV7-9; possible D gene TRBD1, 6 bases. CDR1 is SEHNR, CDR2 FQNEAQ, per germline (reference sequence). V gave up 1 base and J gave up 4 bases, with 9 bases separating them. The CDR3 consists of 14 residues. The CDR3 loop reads CASSLEGGADTQYF. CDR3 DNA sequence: TGTGCCAGCAGCTTAGAAGGGGGTGCAGATACGCAGTATTTT.

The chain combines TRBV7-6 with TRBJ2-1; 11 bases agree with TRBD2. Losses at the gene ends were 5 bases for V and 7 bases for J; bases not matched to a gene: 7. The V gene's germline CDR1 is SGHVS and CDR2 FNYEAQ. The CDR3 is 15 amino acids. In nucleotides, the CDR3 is TGTGCCAGCAGCCTACTAGCGGGAGTGGGTAATGAGCAGTTCTTC. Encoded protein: CASSLLAGVGNEQFF. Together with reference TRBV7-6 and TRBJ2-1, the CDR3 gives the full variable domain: GAGVSQSPRYKVTKRGQDVALRCDPISGHVSLYWYRQALGQGPEFLTYFNYEAQQDKSGLPNDRFSAERPEGSISTLTIQRTEQRDSAMYRCASSLLAGVGNEQFFGPGTRLTVL.

Written as DNA, the CDR3 is TGTGCCAGCAGTTCACCTCTGAGAGAGACCCAGTACTTC. The encoded protein is CASSSPLRETQYF. The chain recombines TRBV27 with TRBJ2-5, with D unresolved. V gave up 4 bases and J gave up 4 bases, with 10 bases separating them. The CDR3 length is 13 residues. Germline-derived CDR1 and CDR2 are MNHEY and SMNVEV (reference sequence).

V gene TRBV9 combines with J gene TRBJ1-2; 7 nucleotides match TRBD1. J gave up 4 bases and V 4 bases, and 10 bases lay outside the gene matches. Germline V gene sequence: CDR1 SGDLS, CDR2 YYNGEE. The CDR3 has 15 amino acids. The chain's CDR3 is CASSTGTAFIYGYTF. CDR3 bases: TGTGCCAGCAGCACCGGGACAGCATTTATCTATGGCTACACCTTC.

CDR3 bases: TGTGCCAGCAGTTCTTACAGGGGGTTTACAACTAATGAAAAACTGTTTTTT. It translates to CASSSYRGFTTNEKLFF. The rearrangement joins TRBV27 to TRBJ1-4, with 8 bases matching TRBD1. Trimming cost V 4 bases and J 0 bases; bases outside gene matches: 7. From germline, CDR1 is MNHEY and CDR2 SMNVEV (reference sequence). This CDR3 has 17 residues.

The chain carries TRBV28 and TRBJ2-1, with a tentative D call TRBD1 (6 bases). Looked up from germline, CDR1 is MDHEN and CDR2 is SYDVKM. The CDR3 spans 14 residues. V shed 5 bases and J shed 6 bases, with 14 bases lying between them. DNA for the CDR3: TGTGCCAGCAGTCTACAGGGTGTGGTCAATGAGCAGTTCTTC. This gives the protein CASSLQGVVNEQFF.

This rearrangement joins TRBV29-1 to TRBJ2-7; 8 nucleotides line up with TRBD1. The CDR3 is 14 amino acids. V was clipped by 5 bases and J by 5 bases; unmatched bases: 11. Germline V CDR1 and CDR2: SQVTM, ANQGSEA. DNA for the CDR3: TGCAGCGTTCGCCTACCAGGGGGCGTCGACGAGCAGTACTTC. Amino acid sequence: CSVRLPGGVDEQYF.

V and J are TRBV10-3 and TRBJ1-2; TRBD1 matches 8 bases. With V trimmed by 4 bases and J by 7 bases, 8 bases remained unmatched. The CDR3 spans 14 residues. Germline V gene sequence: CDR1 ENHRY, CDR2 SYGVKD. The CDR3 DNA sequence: TGTGCCATCAGTGGGACAGGGAAAGGAATTGGCTACACCTTC. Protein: CAISGTGKGIGYTF.

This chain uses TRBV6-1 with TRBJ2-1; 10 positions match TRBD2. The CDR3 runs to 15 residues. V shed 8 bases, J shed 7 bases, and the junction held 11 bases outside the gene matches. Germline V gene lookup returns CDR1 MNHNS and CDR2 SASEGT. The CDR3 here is CASAASGSFQNEQFF. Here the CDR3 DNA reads TGTGCCAGCGCTGCTAGCGGGAGCTTCCAAAATGAGCAGTTCTTC.